This T cell receptor (beta chain) was retrieved from a study of T-cell memory formation after mild COVID-19. CDR3 length: 17 amino acids. V lost 4 bases, J lost 0 bases, and 17 bases lay in between. Germline assignment: CDR1 SGHRS and CDR2 YFSETQ. TCRdb used MiXCR to reprocess the 5' RACE reads, holding one entry per CDR3 protein. This table holds fewer than 700,000 distinct CDR3 sequences, under 20% found once. This sequence was found in an adult woman who had mild COVID-19 (a few samples of this study predate the infection). Cell type and time point are not known. The sequenced sample consisted of PBMCs or a T cell subset sorted from them (not recorded which). The chain recombines TRBV5-1 with TRBJ1-3; D is possibly TRBD1 (5 bases). In nucleotides, the CDR3 is TGCGCCAGCAGCGCTCCTCGGGACGACTACTCTGGAAACACCATATATTTT. Residues: CASSAPRDDYSGNTIYF.